This TCR beta chain was found in a study of T cells after yellow fever vaccination. TCR cDNA, made by 5'RACE template switching, carried an added universal primer site and UMIs. TCRdb reprocessed the 5' RACE reads with MiXCR, giving one entry per CDR3 protein. The sample has roughly 250,000 distinct CDR3 sequences, 10% to 15% seen once. Notes on the study in general: The CD4 and CD8 compartments had a small share of their clonotypes in common.

Germline CDR1 and CDR2: MNHNS and SASEGT. The V end was cut by 8 bases, the J end by 4 bases, with 17 bases between. The CDR3 consists of 14 residues. Only a few counts were recorded for this clonotype. Antigen specificity is unknown. The rearrangement links TRBV6-1 to TRBJ2-5, with a tentative D call TRBD2 (7 bases). The receptor was derived from a man younger than 45 who received the YFV17D yellow fever vaccine. Specimen: CD4+ T cells sorted from PBMCs, collected 45 days after the yellow fever booster vaccination. In DNA, the CDR3 is TGTGCCAGCGCCTCGGGGGGCAGAACAGAGACCCAGTACTTC. Protein product: CASASGGRTETQYF.